A single sample gave rise to the 22 T cell receptor beta chains below, sequenced in a study of blood T cell repertoires in COVID-19. Some clones are missing from TCRdb's copy, which holds only in-frame ones; the method was immunoSEQ multiplex PCR. The repertoire includes around 180,000 clones, over 65% of them detected once, and about 20% sits in the top ten. Input material: peripheral blood. These receptors all come from a person aged 65 to 85 with COVID-19, enrolled during active disease.

This clone has a handful of counts. This chain uses TRBV2 with TRBJ1-6; D gene unclear. Trimming left V 1 base short and J 7 bases short, with 11 bases between. This CDR3 comprises 15 residues. The germline V gene has CDR1 SNHLY and CDR2 FYNNEI. The CDR3: CASSEGRVYNSPLHF. CDR3 DNA: TGTGCCAGCAGTGAAGGTCGGGTATACAATTCACCCCTCCACTTT.

This clone was seen just once. The CDR3 region is CASSLAGESPQHF. The CDR3 coding sequence is TGCGCCAGCAGCTTGGCAGGGGAGTCGCCCCAGCATTTT. The V gene is TRBV5-1, the J gene TRBJ1-5; D is perhaps TRBD1 (6 bases). V shed 0 bases and J shed 9 bases, with 10 bases lying between them. The germline CDR1 and CDR2 sequences are SGHRS and YFSETQ. There are 13 residues in the CDR3.

This sequence joins TRBV11-2 and TRBJ2-1; possible D gene TRBD1, 6 bases. Trimming removed 1 base from V and 5 bases from J, with 21 bases in between. The germline CDR1 and CDR2 sequences are SGHAT and FQNNGV. The CDR3 spans 18 residues. The CDR3 here is CASSLVEGYGQQDNEQFF. The DNA of the CDR3 is TGTGCCAGCAGCTTAGTGGAAGGTTACGGACAGCAAGACAATGAGCAGTTCTTC.

The genes are TRBV19 and TRBJ2-7, with 7 bases identical to TRBD1. CDR3 length equals 16 residues. V shed 8 bases, J shed 1 base, and the junction held 14 bases outside the gene matches. Germline-derived CDR1 and CDR2 are LNHDA and SQIVND (reference sequence). The CDR3 DNA reads as TGTGCCAGTCACATTACGGGGACAGCCAGTTCCTACGAGCAGTACTTC. It translates to CASHITGTASSYEQYF.

CDR3 region: CASSPLTSGRVPTGLNEQFF. DNA for the CDR3: TGTGCCAGCTCACCTCTGACTAGCGGGAGAGTCCCCACAGGGTTAAATGAGCAGTTCTTC. The chain combines TRBV18 with TRBJ2-1; TRBD2 matches at 12 bases. The germline CDR1 and CDR2 sequences are KGHSH and LQKENI. The trim removed 3 bases at V and 7 bases at J, leaving 19 bases unmatched. The CDR3 runs 20 residues.

This chain links TRBV4-1 with TRBJ2-7, with D uncertain. Trimming pared 1 base from V and 3 bases from J, leaving 4 bases between. CDR1 is MGHRA and CDR2 is YSYEKL in the germline V gene. CDR3 length: 12 amino acids. The CDR3 nucleotides read TGCGCCAGCAGCCAAGGCGGCTACGAGCAGTACTTC. Translating gives CASSQGGYEQYF.

The V gene is TRBV11-3, the J gene TRBJ2-5; 9 positions match TRBD1. CDR1 is SGHNT, CDR2 YENEEA, per germline. The CDR3 loop spans 13 amino acids. Trimming took 5 bases from V and 6 from J; bases not matched to a gene: 4. The CDR3 is CASSMGQGKTQYF. DNA for the CDR3: TGTGCCAGCAGCATGGGACAGGGAAAGACCCAGTACTTC.

This clone was seen only once. The rearrangement links TRBV11-3 to TRBJ1-5; 8 nucleotides agree with TRBD1. The CDR3 has 17 amino acids. With V trimmed by 5 bases and J by 1 base, 10 bases remained unmatched. Germline loops: CDR1 SGHNT, CDR2 YENEEA. In nucleotides, the CDR3 is TGTGCCAGCAGCCGAGGCCCCCGACAGGGGAGCAATCAGCCCCAGCATTTT. This translates into CASSRGPRQGSNQPQHF.

The chain uses TRBV10-3 and TRBJ2-1; 9 nucleotides agree with TRBD2. V was pared by 4 bases and J by 6 bases, with 7 bases of the junction left unmatched. CDR1 is ENHRY and CDR2 is SYGVKD in the germline V gene. CDR3 length equals 15 residues. The CDR3 sequence: CAISVGLAGPNEQFF. The CDR3, as DNA: TGTGCCATCAGTGTGGGGCTAGCGGGACCCAATGAGCAGTTCTTC.

This rearrangement joins TRBV28 to TRBJ2-7; no firm D call. The germline V gene encodes CDR1 MDHEN and CDR2 SYDVKM. V lost 2 bases and J lost 4, with 12 bases in between. The CDR3 totals 14 residues. The chain's CDR3 is CASSLPLSVYEQYF. The CDR3, as DNA: TGTGCCAGCAGTTTACCCCTGTCCGTTTACGAGCAGTACTTC. Drawing the rest from reference TRBV28 and TRBJ2-7, the complete variable domain is DVKVTQSSRYLVKRTGEKVFLECVQDMDHENMFWYRQDPGLGLRLIYFSYDVKMKEKGDIPEGYSVSREKKERFSLILESASTNQTSMYLCASSLPLSVYEQYFGPGTRLTVT.

J is TRBJ2-7 and V is TRBV7-2; the match to TRBD1 covers 9 bases. There are 15 residues in the CDR3. V shed 1 base and J 6 bases; nucleotides not matched to a gene: 7. Per the germline V gene, CDR1 is SGHTA and CDR2 is FQGNSA. As DNA, the CDR3 is TGTGCCAGCAGCTTAGATGGGACAGGGTTACTCGAGCAGTACTTC. Residues: CASSLDGTGLLEQYF.

The chain uses TRBV28 and TRBJ1-4, with a weak D call TRBD1 (5 bases). Deletions cut 6 bases from V and 4 bases from J, with 12 bases between. Germline V gives CDR1 MDHEN, CDR2 SYDVKM. This CDR3 contains 14 residues. In nucleotides, the CDR3 is TGTGCCAGCAGATTCGACAGTATTAATGAAAAACTGTTTTTT. Its protein is CASRFDSINEKLFF.

This clone was seen more than once but under ten times. The rearrangement uses TRBV2 and TRBJ2-7; 8 bases line up with TRBD1. After removal of 6 bases from V and 5 bases from J, the junction contained 15 bases not matched to a gene. CDR1 SNHLY and CDR2 FYNNEI come from the germline V gene. The CDR3 is made up of 16 amino acids. CDR3 in amino acids: CASSHGGRDRLDEQYF. DNA for the CDR3: TGTGCCAGCAGCCACGGGGGCCGGGACAGGCTGGACGAGCAGTACTTC.

V is TRBV6-5 and J is TRBJ1-3, with D maybe TRBD1 (6 bases). This CDR3 comprises 15 residues. Per germline, CDR1 MNHEY and CDR2 SVGAGI. Deletions cut 8 bases from V and 4 bases from J, with 18 bases between. CDR3 loop: CASGGQGHKGNTIYF. DNA for the CDR3: TGTGCCAGCGGGGGCCAGGGTCATAAGGGAAACACCATATATTTT.

This chain joins TRBV7-2 and TRBJ1-1; perhaps TRBD1 as D (5 bases). The V end lost 4 bases, the J end lost 6 bases, and 15 bases lay between the germline ends. Germline V gives CDR1 SGHTA, CDR2 FQGNSA. The CDR3 has 14 amino acids. Here the CDR3 DNA reads TGTGCCAGCAGCTCTTGGGGCACAAGGGCTGAAGCTTTCTTT. Its protein is CASSSWGTRAEAFF.

V gene TRBV4-2 combines with J gene TRBJ1-2, with D possibly TRBD1 on 5 matching bases. V was pared by 0 bases and J by 0 bases, with 14 bases between. This CDR3 is 17 amino acids long. Germline CDR1 and CDR2: LGHNA and YNFKEQ. CDR3 amino acids: CASSQEGGTFANYGYTF. The CDR3 bases are TGTGCCAGCAGCCAAGAGGGGGGGACGTTCGCTAACTATGGCTACACCTTC.

The rearrangement joins TRBV27 to TRBJ2-6; a possible D gene is TRBD2 (5 bases). In germline, CDR1 is MNHEY, CDR2 SMNVEV (reference sequence). The ends were cut back, 6 bases at V and 4 bases at J, with 13 bases in the middle. The CDR3 has 15 amino acids. CDR3 region: CASSPFGEGANVLTF. In nucleotides, the CDR3 is TGTGCCAGCAGCCCTTTTGGGGAGGGGGCCAACGTCCTGACTTTC.

This rearrangement joins TRBV7-9 to TRBJ2-7; TRBD2 matches at 9 bases. J gave up 1 base and V 1 base, and 2 bases lay outside the gene matches. The germline CDR1 and CDR2 sequences are SEHNR and FQNEAQ (reference sequence). The CDR3 totals 15 residues. CDR3 sequence reads: CASSLVSGRSYEQYF. The CDR3 DNA sequence: TGTGCCAGCAGCTTAGTTAGCGGGAGATCCTACGAGCAGTACTTC.

This clone was observed a few times. The chain recombines TRBV6-4 with TRBJ2-3; 8 bases fit TRBD2. The trim removed 5 bases at V and 5 bases at J, leaving 6 bases unmatched. The CDR3 runs 14 residues. Germline V gene lookup returns CDR1 MRHNA and CDR2 SNTAGT. The CDR3 reads CASSKAGEGDTQYF. The DNA for the CDR3 is TGTGCCAGCAGTAAAGCGGGAGAGGGAGATACGCAGTATTTT.

The V gene is TRBV4-1, the J gene TRBJ1-4; perhaps TRBD1 as D (5 bases). V lost 1 base and J lost 5, with 11 bases in between. This CDR3 spans 15 amino acids. Germline lookup yields CDR1 MGHRA and CDR2 YSYEKL. The CDR3 sequence: CASSQVAQANEKLFF. In DNA form, the CDR3 reads TGCGCCAGCAGCCAAGTCGCACAGGCAAATGAAAAACTGTTTTTT.

This clone came up once. The rearrangement joins TRBV12-3 or TRBV12-4 to TRBJ2-6; 10 bases line up with TRBD1. Trimming took 6 bases from V and 12 from J; bases not matched to a gene: 5. The CDR3 is made up of 13 amino acids. The CDR3 sequence: CASSPGQGGVLTF. The CDR3 DNA reads TGTGCCAGCAGCCCTGGACAGGGGGGCGTCCTGACTTTC.

This chain connects TRBV4-3 to TRBJ1-2, with 9 bases lining up with TRBD1. The CDR3 runs to 14 residues. V trimming: 4 bases; J trimming: 3 bases; junction bases outside the gene matches: 3. Germline V lookup: CDR1 LGHNA, CDR2 YSLEER. Here the CDR3 reads CASSPGDRDYGYTF. DNA of the CDR3: TGCGCCAGCAGCCCGGGGGACAGGGACTATGGCTACACCTTC.